One sample yielded the 23 T cell receptor beta chains listed below, sequenced in a study of human T cells and chemical hapten exposure. TCRdb passed the RACE reads through MiXCR, listing each CDR3 protein once. Of about 340,000 distinct CDR3 sequences in the sample, roughly 6.9% were seen once. Time point meaning: patch test 1, 2 weeks after DPC sensitization. Described treatment: therapeutic diphenylcyclopropenone sensitization with weekly scalp DPC. The starting material was whole blood, obtained in connection with sensitization to the hapten diphenylcyclopropenone (DPC). The source of these receptors is a young woman with alopecia areata. Some clones in this sample may be carry-over from other donors' samples.

In this sample, this clonotype turned up a few times. The rearrangement links TRBV7-8 to TRBJ2-3; D may be TRBD1 or TRBD2 (5 bases each). The CDR3 consists of 15 residues. Germline assignment: CDR1 SGHVS and CDR2 FQNEAQ. The germline V and J ends were trimmed by 1 base and 6 bases, with 14 bases remaining between them. CDR3 in amino acids: CASSLGGSPGDTQYF. The CDR3 bases are TGTGCCAGCAGCTTAGGGGGGTCACCCGGGGATACGCAGTATTTT.

The chain uses TRBV7-9 and TRBJ1-4, with 8 bases matching TRBD1. CDR3 length equals 17 residues. Germline-derived CDR1 and CDR2 are SEHNR and FQNEAQ (reference sequence). V shed 3 bases and J 4 bases; nucleotides not matched to a gene: 10. CDR3 nucleotide sequence: TGTGCCAGCAGCTTTCGCCTTCGGGACAGGATTAATGAAAAACTGTTTTTT. It encodes CASSFRLRDRINEKLFF.

The chain employs TRBV6-5 and TRBJ1-5; D call uncertain. CDR1 is MNHEY, CDR2 SVGAGI, per germline. V dropped 5 bases and J dropped 2 bases, with 10 bases sitting between them. This CDR3 has 14 residues. The CDR3 spells CASSKEGRNQPQHF. In DNA, the CDR3 is TGTGCCAGCAGTAAGGAGGGCCGCAATCAGCCCCAGCATTTT.

The table lists this clonotype with a few counts. The CDR3 loop reads CASSLVSGVMNTEAFF. CDR3 sequence (DNA): TGTGCCAGCAGCTTAGTCTCAGGGGTTATGAACACTGAAGCTTTCTTT. The rearrangement uses TRBV7-2 and TRBJ1-1; D is possibly TRBD1 (6 bases). Germline loops: CDR1 SGHTA, CDR2 FQGNSA. The V end lost 1 base, the J end lost 0 bases, and 12 bases lay between the germline ends. The CDR3 extends over 16 amino acids.

This clonotype was seen a few times. This chain joins TRBV4-2 and TRBJ1-1; D is possibly TRBD1 (6 bases). The CDR3 consists of 13 residues. Germline V gene lookup returns CDR1 LGHNA and CDR2 YNFKEQ. The V end lost 0 bases, the J end lost 11 bases, and 13 bases lay between the germline ends. CDR3 in amino acids: CASSQDYREEAFF. DNA for the CDR3: TGTGCCAGCAGCCAAGATTACAGGGAGGAGGCTTTCTTT.

The chain employs TRBV29-1 and TRBJ1-2, with D possibly matching TRBD1 (5 bases). CDR1 and CDR2 (germline): SQVTM, ANQGSEA. This CDR3 region has 15 residues. Trimming left V 4 bases short and J 2 bases short, with 17 bases between. CDR3 protein: CSVGRGGGMNYGYTF. Written as DNA, the CDR3 is TGCAGCGTTGGCCGAGGTGGGGGGATGAACTATGGCTACACCTTC.

The table lists this clonotype with many counts. For the CDR3, the DNA is TGTGCTAGTGGCAATCTGGCAGGGGGCTTGAACACTGAAGCTTTCTTT. This encodes CASGNLAGGLNTEAFF. The chain has TRBV12-5 and TRBJ1-1, with 8 bases lining up with TRBD1. Per the germline V gene, CDR1 is LGHNT and CDR2 is FRNRAP. Trimming removed 6 bases from V and 0 bases from J; junction bases left unmatched: 9. The CDR3 runs to 16 residues.

This clonotype was detected ten times or more. The CDR3 DNA reads as TGTGCCAGCAGTGATCTCCCACAGGGGGACGATTACGAGCAGTACTTC. It encodes CASSDLPQGDDYEQYF. V and J are TRBV6-1 and TRBJ2-7, with TRBD1 matching over 8 bases. The length of the CDR3 is 16 residues. The V gene's germline CDR1 is MNHNS and CDR2 SASEGT. Losses at the gene ends were 3 bases for V and 4 bases for J; bases not matched to a gene: 11.

This clonotype was seen a handful of times. The rearrangement joins TRBV12-3 or TRBV12-4 to TRBJ2-3, with 9 bases fitting TRBD2. Trimming at V came to 3 bases and at J to 2 bases, leaving 6 bases not matched to a gene. This CDR3 has 16 amino acids. CDR3 in amino acids: CASSLLAGANTDTQYF. The CDR3 DNA is TGTGCCAGCAGTTTGTTAGCGGGGGCTAACACAGATACGCAGTATTTT.

This chain joins TRBV18 and TRBJ1-1; TRBD1 matches 7 bases. Germline loops: CDR1 KGHSH, CDR2 LQKENI. V trimming: 2 bases; J trimming: 1 base; junction bases outside the gene matches: 4. The CDR3 runs to 15 residues. The CDR3: CASSPGTEWNTEAFF. CDR3 nucleotides: TGTGCCAGCTCACCAGGGACAGAATGGAACACTGAAGCTTTCTTT.

V is TRBV18 and J is TRBJ1-4, with D perhaps matching TRBD1 (5 bases). Trimming shortened V by 6 bases and J by 8 bases, and 22 bases separated the two germline ends. CDR3 length: 16 residues. Germline values: CDR1 KGHSH, CDR2 LQKENI. CDR3 residues: CASSLGTRGEKEKLFF. The CDR3 DNA sequence: TGTGCCAGCTCCCTAGGGACGAGAGGGGAGAAAGAAAAACTGTTTTTT.

This clonotype has more than one count but fewer than ten. This chain uses TRBV4-1 with TRBJ1-4; weak D call: TRBD1 (5 bases). Per the germline V gene, CDR1 is MGHRA and CDR2 is YSYEKL. Trimming took 1 base from V and 7 from J, leaving 10 bases between them. The CDR3 is 14 residues long. The CDR3 loop is CASSQGRVGEKLFF. CDR3 nucleotides: TGCGCCAGCAGCCAAGGCAGGGTGGGTGAAAAACTGTTTTTT.

This clonotype was counted ten times or more. The rearrangement links TRBV28 to TRBJ2-7, with D perhaps given as TRBD1 or TRBD2 (6 bases each). Deletions cut 3 bases from V and 5 bases from J, with 14 bases between. The CDR3 spans 14 residues. Germline V lookup: CDR1 MDHEN, CDR2 SYDVKM. This CDR3 is CASSFVQGGHEQYF. CDR3 nucleotides: TGTGCCAGCAGTTTTGTACAGGGAGGCCACGAGCAGTACTTC. The full variable domain, rest sourced from reference TRBV28 and TRBJ2-7, is DVKVTQSSRYLVKRTGEKVFLECVQDMDHENMFWYRQDPGLGLRLIYFSYDVKMKEKGDIPEGYSVSREKKERFSLILESASTNQTSMYLCASSFVQGGHEQYFGPGTRLTVT.

V gene TRBV10-3 combines with J gene TRBJ2-7, with D maybe TRBD2 (6 bases). The germline CDR1 and CDR2 sequences are ENHRY and SYGVKD. The CDR3 is made up of 15 amino acids. Deletions cut 2 bases from V and 0 bases from J, with 11 bases between. Written as DNA, the CDR3 is TGTGCCATCAGTGAGGGGACTGGGGCCTCCTACGAGCAGTACTTC. Residues: CAISEGTGASYEQYF.

The chain combines TRBV5-1 with TRBJ1-1; TRBD1 aligns across 12 bases. In germline, CDR1 is SGHRS, CDR2 YFSETQ. Trimming cost V 4 bases and J 6 bases; bases outside gene matches: 7. This CDR3 spans 15 amino acids. DNA of the CDR3: TGCGCCAGCAGCCAACCGGGACAGGGGGCGTCTGAAGCTTTCTTT. Its protein product is CASSQPGQGASEAFF.

This clonotype was picked up many times. This chain uses TRBV5-1 with TRBJ2-7, with D perhaps matching TRBD1 (6 bases). This CDR3 contains 15 residues. Trimming shortened V by 3 bases and J by 2 bases, and 15 bases separated the two germline ends. CDR1 SGHRS and CDR2 YFSETQ come from the germline V gene. The DNA of the CDR3 is TGCGCCAGCAGCTCGGCGAATGGACAGACCTACGAGCAGTACTTC. Encoded protein: CASSSANGQTYEQYF.

This clonotype was observed a handful of times. The chain links TRBV7-9 to TRBJ1-5; D remains unclear. This CDR3 has 14 amino acids. V was clipped by 0 bases and J by 3 bases, with 6 bases between them. Germline CDR1 is SEHNR and CDR2 is FQNEAQ (reference sequence). The CDR3 DNA reads TGTGCCAGCAGCTTAGCGCAGGCCAATCAGCCCCAGCATTTT. Its protein product is CASSLAQANQPQHF.

The V and J genes are TRBV7-9 and TRBJ2-4; the D gene could be TRBD1 or TRBD2 (5 bases each). Trimming shortened V by 8 bases and J by 8 bases, and 10 bases separated the two germline ends. The CDR3 contains 11 residues. Germline lookup yields CDR1 SEHNR and CDR2 FQNEAQ (reference sequence). CDR3 sequence reads: CASQLGDIQYF. The CDR3 region has the DNA TGTGCCAGCCAATTGGGGGACATTCAGTACTTC.

The rearrangement uses TRBV3-1 and TRBJ1-2; D uncertain. This CDR3 spans 13 amino acids. Trimming took off 4 bases at V and 7 bases at J, with 13 bases between the two ends. Germline-derived CDR1 and CDR2 are LGHDT and YNNKEL (reference sequence). The CDR3 is CASSPSDPPGYTF. The CDR3 nucleotides are TGTGCCAGCAGCCCATCCGACCCCCCTGGCTACACCTTC.

This clonotype was observed a few times. The chain joins TRBV29-1 to TRBJ1-2; 7 positions agree with TRBD1. The V gene end was trimmed by 3 bases and the J gene end by 5 bases; junction bases not matched to a gene: 0. The CDR3 runs to 11 residues. Germline V gene sequence: CDR1 SQVTM, CDR2 ANQGSEA. CDR3 DNA: TGCAGCGTTGACAGGGGGTATGGCTACACCTTC. Its translation: CSVDRGYGYTF.

There are a few counts of this clonotype. The chain uses TRBV5-6 and TRBJ1-2; 10 bases are shared with TRBD1. CDR1 is SGHDT, CDR2 YYEEEE, per germline. This CDR3 spans 14 amino acids. Losses at the gene ends were 3 bases for V and 7 bases for J; bases not matched to a gene: 6. The CDR3 loop reads CASSSLTGGPGYTF. The CDR3 nucleotides read TGTGCCAGCAGCTCCTTGACAGGGGGCCCTGGCTACACCTTC. The complete variable domain, with remaining parts taken from reference TRBV5-6 and TRBJ1-2, reads DAGVTQSPTHLIKTRGQQVTLRCSPKSGHDTVSWYQQALGQGPQFIFQYYEEEERQRGNFPDRFSGHQFPNYSSELNVNALLLGDSALYLCASSSLTGGPGYTFGSGTRLTVV.

The sample holds many counts of this clonotype. This chain links TRBV12-3 or TRBV12-4 with TRBJ2-2; no clear D gene. This CDR3 spans 14 amino acids. V was trimmed by 5 bases and J by 0 bases, leaving 7 bases between them. This chain's CDR3 is CASSRSANTGELFF. DNA of the CDR3: TGTGCCAGCAGTCGGAGTGCGAACACCGGGGAGCTGTTTTTT.

The rearrangement joins TRBV25-1 to TRBJ2-2, with 7 bases matching TRBD1. The V and J ends lost 8 bases and 1 base, in that order; junction bases with no gene match: 1. The CDR3 loop spans 13 amino acids. Looked up from germline, CDR1 is MGHDK and CDR2 is SYGVNS. Here the CDR3 DNA reads TGTGCCAGCGGGGACAGGAACACCGGGGAGCTGTTTTTT. It translates to CASGDRNTGELFF. The variable domain in full, completed from reference TRBV25-1 and TRBJ2-2, reads EADIYQTPRYLVIGTGKKITLECSQTMGHDKMYWYQQDPGMELHLIHYSYGVNSTEKGDLSSESTVSRIRTEHFPLTLESARPSHTSQYLCASGDRNTGELFFGEGSRLTVL.